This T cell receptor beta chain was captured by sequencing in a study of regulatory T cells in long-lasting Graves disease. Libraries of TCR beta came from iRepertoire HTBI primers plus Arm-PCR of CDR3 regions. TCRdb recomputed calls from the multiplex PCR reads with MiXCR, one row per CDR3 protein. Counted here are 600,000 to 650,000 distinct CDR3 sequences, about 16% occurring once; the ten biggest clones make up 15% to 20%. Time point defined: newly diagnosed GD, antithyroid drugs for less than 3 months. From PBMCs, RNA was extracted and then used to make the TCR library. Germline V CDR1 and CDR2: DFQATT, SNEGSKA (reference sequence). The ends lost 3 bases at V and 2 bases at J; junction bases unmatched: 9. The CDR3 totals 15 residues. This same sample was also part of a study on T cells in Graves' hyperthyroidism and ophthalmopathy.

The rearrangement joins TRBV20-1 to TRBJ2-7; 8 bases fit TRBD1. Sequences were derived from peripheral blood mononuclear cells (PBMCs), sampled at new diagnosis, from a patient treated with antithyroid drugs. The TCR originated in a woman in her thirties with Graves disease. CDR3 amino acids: CSASPRDRPTYEQYF. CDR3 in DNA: TGCAGTGCTAGCCCACGGGACAGGCCAACCTACGAGCAGTACTTC.